This is a list of T cell receptor beta chains from one sample in a study of blood T cell repertoires in COVID-19. This table comes from immunoSEQ multiplex PCR, and its TCRdb copy is limited to in-frame clones, with some not included. The sample records hundreds of thousands of clones, 70% to 90% being singletons. Sequencing was performed on peripheral blood. The receptors were gathered from a woman under 40 with COVID-19, enrolled during active disease. CDR3s include the opening cysteine and the closing phenylalanine or tryptophan. The D gene is left open where the match is weak. Clone size appears in some rows only: once, few, many, or a class for an expanded clone.

d_gene,abundance,v_gene,j_gene,CDR3aa,CDR3nt
.,.,TRBV30,TRBJ2-1,CAWRRDGPGEQFF,TGTGCCTGGAGGCGGGACGGCCCGGGTGAGCAGTTCTTC
.,.,TRBV24-1,TRBJ1-1,CATSDRTEFPAAFF,TGTGCCACCAGTGACCGGACAGAGTTCCCAGCGGCTTTCTTT
TRBD1,once,TRBV14,TRBJ2-3,CASSPPGQGPDTQYF,TGTGCCAGCAGCCCCCCGGGACAGGGGCCAGATACGCAGTATTTT
TRBD1,.,TRBV28,TRBJ1-4,CASSLGQGVFF,TGTGCCAGCAGCCTAGGACAGGGGGTGTTTTTT
.,.,TRBV7-9,TRBJ2-3,CASSLPGPDTQYF,TGTGCCAGCAGCTTGCCAGGGCCAGATACGCAGTATTTT
TRBD2,.,TRBV11-3,TRBJ2-2,CASSLGASGNAGELFF,TGTGCCAGCAGCTTAGGAGCTAGCGGGAATGCCGGGGAGCTGTTTTTT
.,.,TRBV3-1/TRBV3-2,TRBJ1-5,CASSHQQGSNQPQHF,TGTGCCAGCAGCCATCAACAGGGATCCAATCAGCCCCAGCATTTT
.,few,TRBV3-1/TRBV3-2,TRBJ2-1,CASSQEWALNEQFF,TGTGCCAGCAGCCAAGAGTGGGCCCTCAATGAGCAGTTCTTC
TRBD1,.,TRBV11-2,TRBJ1-1,CASSFRQGPAFF,TGTGCCAGCAGCTTCCGACAGGGGCCGGCTTTCTTT
TRBD2,.,TRBV11-2,TRBJ2-3,CASSSLPTSGIRDTQYF,TGTGCCAGCAGCTCTTTACCGACTAGCGGGATAAGAGATACGCAGTATTTT
TRBD1,.,TRBV29-1,TRBJ1-2,CSALQGRLNYGYTF,TGCAGCGCACTACAGGGGCGCCTAAACTATGGCTACACCTTC
.,.,TRBV5-6,TRBJ1-6,CASSLDRLNNSPLHF,TGTGCCAGCAGCTTGGACAGGCTGAATAATTCACCCCTCCACTTT
TRBD1,once,TRBV6-2/TRBV6-3,TRBJ2-3,CASSSPFGQGTDTQYF,TGTGCCAGCAGCTCGCCCTTCGGACAGGGAACAGATACGCAGTATTTT
.,.,TRBV28,TRBJ2-3,CASSLVGVRSTDTQYF,TGTGCCAGCAGTCTTGTGGGCGTCCGGAGCACAGATACGCAGTATTTT
.,.,TRBV29-1,TRBJ1-1,CSARPGGDTEAFF,TGCAGCGCCAGACCGGGGGGGGACACTGAAGCTTTCTTT
.,.,TRBV27,TRBJ1-1,CASSLYRRSVNPSMNTEAFF,TGTGCCAGCAGTTTATACAGGAGATCTGTCAATCCCTCCATGAACACTGAAGCTTTCTTT
TRBD2,.,TRBV24-1,TRBJ2-3,CATSGNSGNLDTQYF,TGTGCCACCAGTGGGAATAGCGGGAATTTAGATACGCAGTATTTT
TRBD1,.,TRBV3-1/TRBV3-2,TRBJ1-4,CASSQAQGVGEKLFF,TGTGCCAGCAGCCAAGCCCAGGGGGTGGGTGAAAAACTGTTTTTT
TRBD2,.,TRBV2,TRBJ2-1,CASRRLAGGNNEQFF,TGTGCCAGCAGGCGACTAGCGGGAGGTAACAATGAGCAGTTCTTC
.,once,TRBV28,TRBJ2-1,CASNWDKYNEQFF,TGTGCCAGCAACTGGGACAAATACAATGAGCAGTTCTTC
TRBD2,.,TRBV24-1,TRBJ2-3,CATLIAGLAGGPYTQYF,TGTGCCACCCTGATCGCGGGACTAGCGGGAGGGCCGTATACGCAGTATTTT
TRBD1,.,TRBV19,TRBJ2-1,CASSIQGASNEQFF,TGTGCCAGTAGTATACAGGGGGCGAGCAATGAGCAGTTCTTC